This T cell receptor (beta chain) was found in a study of blood T cells in healthy people across ages. The CDR3 runs 13 residues. Trimming pared 2 bases from V and 14 bases from J, leaving 16 bases between. The germline CDR1 and CDR2 sequences are MNHEY and SVGAGI. A second about 7 to 11 cycle PCR used barcoded and J-beta primers. TCRdb called the 5' RACE reads again in MiXCR, with one record for every CDR3 protein. The sample carries under 1,100,000 distinct CDR3 sequences, 25% recorded once. The same sample was also studied in work on T cells of mothers and their children.

J is TRBJ2-1 and V is TRBV6-5; the D call may be TRBD1 or TRBD2 (7 bases each). The sequenced sample consisted of blood. The origin of this receptor is a girl under 10 years old in good health. The CDR3 nucleotides are TGTGCCAGCAGTTACGATGGGAGGGGGCAGGAGTTCTTC. Encoded protein: CASSYDGRGQEFF.